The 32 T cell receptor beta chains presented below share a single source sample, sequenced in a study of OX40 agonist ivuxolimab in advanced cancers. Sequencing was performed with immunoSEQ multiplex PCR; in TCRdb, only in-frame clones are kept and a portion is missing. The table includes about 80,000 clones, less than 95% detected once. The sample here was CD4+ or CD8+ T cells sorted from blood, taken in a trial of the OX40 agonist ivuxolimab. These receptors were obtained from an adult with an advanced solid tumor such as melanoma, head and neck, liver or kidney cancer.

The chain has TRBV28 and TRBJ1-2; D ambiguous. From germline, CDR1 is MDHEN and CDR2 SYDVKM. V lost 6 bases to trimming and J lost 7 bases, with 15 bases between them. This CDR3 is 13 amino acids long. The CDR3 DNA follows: TGTGCCAGCAGCCGCCCCCCCAGTTCTGGCTACACCTTC. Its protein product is CASSRPPSSGYTF.

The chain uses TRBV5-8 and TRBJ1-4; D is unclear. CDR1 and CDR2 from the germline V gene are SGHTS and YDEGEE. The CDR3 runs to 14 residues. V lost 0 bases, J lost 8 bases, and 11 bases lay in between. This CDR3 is CASSLAIGGEKLFF. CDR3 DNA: TGTGCCAGCAGCTTGGCCATAGGCGGAGAAAAACTGTTTTTT.

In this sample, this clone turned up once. The CDR3 DNA sequence: TGCAGTGTAATGGGTGATGGCTACACCTTC. Its translation: CSVMGDGYTF. The genes are TRBV20-1 and TRBJ1-2; unclear D gene. The CDR3 is 10 amino acids. V dropped 7 bases and J dropped 6 bases, with 9 bases sitting between them. The germline V gene has CDR1 DFQATT and CDR2 SNEGSKA (reference sequence).

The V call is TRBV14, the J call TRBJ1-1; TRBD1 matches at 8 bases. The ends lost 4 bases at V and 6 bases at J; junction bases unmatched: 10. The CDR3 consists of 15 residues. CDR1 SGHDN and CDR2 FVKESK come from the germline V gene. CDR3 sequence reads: CASSPNDRGGAEAFF. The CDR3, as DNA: TGTGCCAGCAGCCCCAACGACAGGGGAGGAGCTGAAGCTTTCTTT.

The CDR3 sequence is CASTRGGSTTDTQYF. As DNA, the CDR3 is TGTGCCAGCACGCGGGGGGGAAGTACCACAGATACGCAGTATTTT. The V gene is TRBV7-9, the J gene TRBJ2-3; 9 bases agree with TRBD2. The CDR3 has 15 residues. Looked up from germline, CDR1 is SEHNR and CDR2 is FQNEAQ (reference sequence). V lost 7 bases and J lost 2; bases outside the gene matches: 7.

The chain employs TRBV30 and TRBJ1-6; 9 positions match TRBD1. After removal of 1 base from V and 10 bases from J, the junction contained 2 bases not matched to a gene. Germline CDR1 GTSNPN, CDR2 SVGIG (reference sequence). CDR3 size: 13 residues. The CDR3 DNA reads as TGTGCCTGGAGTGGACAGGGGGACTCACCCCTCCACTTT. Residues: CAWSGQGDSPLHF.

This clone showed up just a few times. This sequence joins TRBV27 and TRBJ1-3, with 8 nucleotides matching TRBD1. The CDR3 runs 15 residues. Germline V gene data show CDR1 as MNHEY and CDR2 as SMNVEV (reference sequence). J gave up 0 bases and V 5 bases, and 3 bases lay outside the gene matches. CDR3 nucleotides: TGTGCCAGCAGTCCCAGGGGGCGCTCTGGAAACACCATATATTTT. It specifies CASSPRGRSGNTIYF.

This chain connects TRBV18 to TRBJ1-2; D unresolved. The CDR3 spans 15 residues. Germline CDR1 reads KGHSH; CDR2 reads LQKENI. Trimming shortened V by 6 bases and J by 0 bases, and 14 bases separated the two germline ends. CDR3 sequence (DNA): TGTGCCAGCTCCGGTAATCCGGACGCTAACTATGGCTACACCTTC. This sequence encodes CASSGNPDANYGYTF. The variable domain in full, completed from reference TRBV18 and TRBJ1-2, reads NAGVMQNPRHLVRRRGQEARLRCSPMKGHSHVYWYRQLPEEGLKFMVYLQKENIIDESGMPKERFSAEFPKEGPSILRIQQVVRGDSAAYFCASSGNPDANYGYTFGSGTRLTVV.

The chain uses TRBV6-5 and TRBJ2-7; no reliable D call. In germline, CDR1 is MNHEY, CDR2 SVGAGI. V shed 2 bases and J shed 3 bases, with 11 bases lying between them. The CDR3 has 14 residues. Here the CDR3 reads CASSYGRDDYEQYF. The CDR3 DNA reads TGTGCCAGCAGTTACGGTAGAGATGACTACGAGCAGTACTTC.

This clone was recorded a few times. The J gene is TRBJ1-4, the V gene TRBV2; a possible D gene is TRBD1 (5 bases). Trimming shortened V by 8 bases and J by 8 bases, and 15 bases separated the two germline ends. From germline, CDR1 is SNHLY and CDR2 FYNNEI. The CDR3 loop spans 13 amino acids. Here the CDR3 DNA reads TGTGCCAGCGGATCAGGGAGCCGGGAAAAACTGTTTTTT. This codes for CASGSGSREKLFF.

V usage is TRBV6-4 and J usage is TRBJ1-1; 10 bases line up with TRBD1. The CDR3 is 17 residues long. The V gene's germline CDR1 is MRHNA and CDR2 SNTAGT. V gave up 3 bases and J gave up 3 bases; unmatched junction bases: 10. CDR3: CASSEGQGRPSDTEAFF. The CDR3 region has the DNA TGTGCCAGCAGTGAGGGACAGGGGCGGCCCTCAGACACTGAAGCTTTCTTT.

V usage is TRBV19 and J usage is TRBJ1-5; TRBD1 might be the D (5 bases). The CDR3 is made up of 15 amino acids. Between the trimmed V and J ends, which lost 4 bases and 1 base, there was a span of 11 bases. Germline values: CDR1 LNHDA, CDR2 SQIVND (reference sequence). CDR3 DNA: TGTGCCAGTAGTAGGGGGACGGTCAGCAATCAGCCCCAGCATTTT. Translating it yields CASSRGTVSNQPQHF.

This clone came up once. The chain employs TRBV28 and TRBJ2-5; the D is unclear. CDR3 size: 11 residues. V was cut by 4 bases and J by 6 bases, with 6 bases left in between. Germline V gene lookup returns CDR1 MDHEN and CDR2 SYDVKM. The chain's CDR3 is CASSSRKTQYF. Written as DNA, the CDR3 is TGTGCCAGCAGTTCCAGAAAGACCCAGTACTTC.

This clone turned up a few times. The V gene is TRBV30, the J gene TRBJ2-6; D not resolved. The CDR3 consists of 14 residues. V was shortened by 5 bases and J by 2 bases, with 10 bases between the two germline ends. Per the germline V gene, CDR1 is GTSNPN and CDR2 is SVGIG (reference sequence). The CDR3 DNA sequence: TGTGCCTGGCGACATGTGGCTGGGGCCAACGTCCTGACTTTC. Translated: CAWRHVAGANVLTF.

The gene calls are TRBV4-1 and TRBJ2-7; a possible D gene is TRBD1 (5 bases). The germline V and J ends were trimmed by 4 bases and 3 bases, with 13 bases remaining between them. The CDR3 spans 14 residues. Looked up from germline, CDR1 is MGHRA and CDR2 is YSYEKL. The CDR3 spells CASSLLIDSYEQYF. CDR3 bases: TGCGCCAGCAGCCTCCTCATAGACAGCTACGAGCAGTACTTC.

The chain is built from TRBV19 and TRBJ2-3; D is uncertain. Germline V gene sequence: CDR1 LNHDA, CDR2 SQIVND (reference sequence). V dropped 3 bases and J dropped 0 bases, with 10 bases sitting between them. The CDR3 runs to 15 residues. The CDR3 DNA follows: TGTGCCAGTAGTATTCGGGCACAAAGCACAGATACGCAGTATTTT. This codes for CASSIRAQSTDTQYF.

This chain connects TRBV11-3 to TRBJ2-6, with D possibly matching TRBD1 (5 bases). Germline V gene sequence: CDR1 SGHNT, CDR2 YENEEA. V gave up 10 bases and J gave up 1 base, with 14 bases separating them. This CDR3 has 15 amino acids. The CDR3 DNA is TGTGCCACCTCGGAAGGGGTTTCTGGGGCCAACGTCCTGACTTTC. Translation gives CATSEGVSGANVLTF.

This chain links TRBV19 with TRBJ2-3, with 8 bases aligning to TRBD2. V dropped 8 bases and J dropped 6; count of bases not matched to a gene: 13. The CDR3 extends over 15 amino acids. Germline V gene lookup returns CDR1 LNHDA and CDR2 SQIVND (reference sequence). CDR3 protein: CASSNGGGASDTQYF. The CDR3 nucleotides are TGTGCCAGTTCCAACGGGGGGGGCGCGTCGGATACGCAGTATTTT. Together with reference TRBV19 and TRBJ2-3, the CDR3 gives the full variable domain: DGGITQSPKYLFRKEGQNVTLSCEQNLNHDAMYWYRQDPGQGLRLIYYSQIVNDFQKGDIAEGYSVSREKKESFPLTVTSAQKNPTAFYLCASSNGGGASDTQYFGPGTRLTVL.

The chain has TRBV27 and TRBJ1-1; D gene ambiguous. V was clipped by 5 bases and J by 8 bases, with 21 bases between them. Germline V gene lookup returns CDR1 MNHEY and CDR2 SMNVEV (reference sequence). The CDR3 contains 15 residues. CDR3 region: CASSNPRVGFDEAFF. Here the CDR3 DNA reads TGTGCCAGCAGTAACCCCCGGGTTGGGTTTGACGAAGCTTTCTTT.

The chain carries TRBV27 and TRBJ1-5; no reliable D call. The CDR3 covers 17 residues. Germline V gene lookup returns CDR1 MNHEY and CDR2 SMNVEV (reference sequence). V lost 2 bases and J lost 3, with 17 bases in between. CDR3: CASSLAGPGLSNQPQHF. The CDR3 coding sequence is TGTGCCAGCAGTTTAGCCGGTCCAGGACTTTCCAATCAGCCCCAGCATTTT.

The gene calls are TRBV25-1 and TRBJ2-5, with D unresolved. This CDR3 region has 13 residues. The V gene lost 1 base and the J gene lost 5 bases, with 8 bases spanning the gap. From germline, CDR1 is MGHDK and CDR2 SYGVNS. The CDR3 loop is CASSEFPWETQYF. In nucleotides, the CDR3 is TGTGCCAGCAGTGAATTCCCCTGGGAGACCCAGTACTTC. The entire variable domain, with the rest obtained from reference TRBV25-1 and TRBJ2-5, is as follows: EADIYQTPRYLVIGTGKKITLECSQTMGHDKMYWYQQDPGMELHLIHYSYGVNSTEKGDLSSESTVSRIRTEHFPLTLESARPSHTSQYLCASSEFPWETQYFGPGTRLLVL.

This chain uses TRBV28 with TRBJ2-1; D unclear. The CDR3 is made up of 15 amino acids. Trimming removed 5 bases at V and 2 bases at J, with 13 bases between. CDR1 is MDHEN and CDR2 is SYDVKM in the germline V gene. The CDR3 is CASSGNSPPYNEQFF. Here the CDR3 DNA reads TGTGCCAGCAGTGGGAACTCTCCCCCCTACAATGAGCAGTTCTTC.

The CDR3 sequence: CASSLSTGRFPFYEQYF. The CDR3 region has the DNA TGTGCCAGCAGTTTAAGTACAGGGCGATTCCCCTTCTACGAGCAGTACTTC. The J gene is TRBJ2-7, the V gene TRBV27, with a weak D call TRBD1 (6 bases). With 2 bases removed from V and 3 bases from J, the gap between germline ends came to 20 bases. Germline V gene data show CDR1 as MNHEY and CDR2 as SMNVEV (reference sequence). The CDR3 extends over 17 amino acids.

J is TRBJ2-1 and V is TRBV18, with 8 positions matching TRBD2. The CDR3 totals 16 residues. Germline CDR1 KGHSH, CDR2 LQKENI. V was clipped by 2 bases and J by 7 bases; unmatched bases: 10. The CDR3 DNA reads TGTGCCAGCTCACCAACATTGCCGGGAGGGGGGAATGAGCAGTTCTTC. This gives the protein CASSPTLPGGGNEQFF.

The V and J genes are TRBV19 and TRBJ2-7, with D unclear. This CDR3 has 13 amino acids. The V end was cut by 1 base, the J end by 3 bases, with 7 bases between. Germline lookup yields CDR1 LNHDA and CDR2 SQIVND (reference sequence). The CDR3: CASSIAARYEQYF. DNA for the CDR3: TGTGCCAGTAGTATAGCGGCTCGCTACGAGCAGTACTTC.

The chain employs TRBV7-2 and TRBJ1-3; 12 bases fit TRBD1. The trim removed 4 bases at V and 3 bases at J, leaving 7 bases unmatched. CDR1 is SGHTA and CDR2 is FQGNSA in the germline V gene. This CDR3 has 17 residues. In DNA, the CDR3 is TGTGCCAGCAGCTCGGGACAGGGGGCGTTTGTTGGAAACACCATATATTTT. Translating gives CASSSGQGAFVGNTIYF.

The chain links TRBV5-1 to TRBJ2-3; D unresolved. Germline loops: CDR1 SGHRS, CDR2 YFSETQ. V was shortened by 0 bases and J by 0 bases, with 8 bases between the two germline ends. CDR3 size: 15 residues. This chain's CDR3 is CASSLDVSSTDTQYF. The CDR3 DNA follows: TGCGCCAGCAGCTTGGACGTTTCTAGCACAGATACGCAGTATTTT.

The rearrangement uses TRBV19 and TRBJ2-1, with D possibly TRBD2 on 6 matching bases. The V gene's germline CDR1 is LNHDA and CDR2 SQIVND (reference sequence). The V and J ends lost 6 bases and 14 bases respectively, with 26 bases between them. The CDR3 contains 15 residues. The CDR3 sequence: CASSSDAGRLPREFF. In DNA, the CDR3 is TGTGCCAGTAGCTCGGACGCGGGACGCCTACCTCGGGAGTTCTTC.

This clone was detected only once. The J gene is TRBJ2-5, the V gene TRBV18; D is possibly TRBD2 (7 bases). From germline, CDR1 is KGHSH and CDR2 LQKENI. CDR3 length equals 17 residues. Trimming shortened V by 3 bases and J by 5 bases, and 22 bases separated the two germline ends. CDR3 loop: CASSPPGGGPRGETQYF. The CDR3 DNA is TGTGCCAGCTCACCCCCGGGCGGGGGCCCCCGGGGGGAGACCCAGTACTTC.

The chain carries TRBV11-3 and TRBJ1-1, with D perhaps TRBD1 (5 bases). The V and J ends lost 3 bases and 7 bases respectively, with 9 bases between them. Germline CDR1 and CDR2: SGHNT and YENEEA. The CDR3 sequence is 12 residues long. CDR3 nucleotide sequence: TGTGCCAGCAGCTTTAGGGGCCTTGAAGCTTTCTTT. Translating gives CASSFRGLEAFF.

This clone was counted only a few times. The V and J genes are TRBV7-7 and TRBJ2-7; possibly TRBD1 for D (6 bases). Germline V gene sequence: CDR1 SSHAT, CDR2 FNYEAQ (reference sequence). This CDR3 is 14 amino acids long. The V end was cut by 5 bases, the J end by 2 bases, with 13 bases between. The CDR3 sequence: CASSPRQAAYEQYF. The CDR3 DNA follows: TGTGCCAGCAGCCCTCGACAGGCGGCCTACGAGCAGTACTTC.

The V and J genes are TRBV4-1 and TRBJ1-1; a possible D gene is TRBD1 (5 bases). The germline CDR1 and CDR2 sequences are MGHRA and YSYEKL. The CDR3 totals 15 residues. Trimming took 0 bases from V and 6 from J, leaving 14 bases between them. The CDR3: CASSQDPGPRAEAFF. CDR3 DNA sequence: TGCGCCAGCAGCCAAGATCCGGGACCCCGGGCTGAAGCTTTCTTT.